These T cell receptor beta chains were read from a single sample in a study of blood T cell repertoires in COVID-19. TCRdb keeps only in-frame clones here, not all; method: immunoSEQ multiplex PCR. The sample has approximately 170,000 clones, around 90% seen once. The sequenced material came from peripheral blood. The receptors here all came from a man between 60 and 75 years old with active or convalescent COVID-19. CDR3s include the opening cysteine and the closing phenylalanine or tryptophan. A D gene is named only where the DNA matches it firmly. Size is omitted from some rows. Given values are once, few, many or a class for expanded clones.

TRBJ2-7,TRBV18,.,TRBD2,TGTGCCAGCTCACCACAGGGAGGGACCTACGAGCAGTACTTC,CASSPQGGTYEQYF
TRBJ1-2,TRBV4-1,few,.,TGCGCCAGCAGCCAAGGTATAGGACCGCCGGGGGACTATGGCTACACCTTC,CASSQGIGPPGDYGYTF
TRBJ1-2,TRBV7-8,once,TRBD1,TGTGCCAGCAGCTTAGGGTTGACAGGGATAAGCTACACCTTC,CASSLGLTGISYTF
TRBJ1-1,TRBV9,.,.,TGTGCCAGCAGCGCAGGGGTGGGCACTGAAGCTTTCTTT,CASSAGVGTEAFF
TRBJ1-2,TRBV6-1,.,TRBD1,TGTGCCAGCAGTGAAGGGCCGGGACAGGGGGCTCCCGGCTACACCTTC,CASSEGPGQGAPGYTF
TRBJ1-3,TRBV29-1,.,.,TGCAGCGTAGAACAGGGCTCTGGAAACACCATATATTTT,CSVEQGSGNTIYF
TRBJ1-2,TRBV3-1/TRBV3-2,.,TRBD1,TGTGCCAGCAGCCACCTCACAGGGGGGGATGGCTACACCTTC,CASSHLTGGDGYTF
TRBJ1-1,TRBV10-3,.,.,TGTGCCATCAGTGAGCTGACAGGACTGAACACTGAAGCTTTCTTT,CAISELTGLNTEAFF
TRBJ1-1,TRBV27,.,.,TGTGCCAGCAGTTTCCGGGGGAAGAACACTGAAGCTTTCTTT,CASSFRGKNTEAFF
TRBJ2-7,TRBV5-1,once,.,TGCGCCAGCAGCTCGTTTACCCAGGGGTACGAGCAGTACTTC,CASSSFTQGYEQYF
TRBJ2-7,TRBV19,.,TRBD2,TGTGCCAGTAGTTCCCCCCGGCTAGCGGGAGGGCCGGGCGAGCAGTACTTC,CASSSPRLAGGPGEQYF
TRBJ1-2,TRBV18,.,.,TGTGCCAGCTCACCACCGAGGAACTATGGCTACACCTTC,CASSPPRNYGYTF
TRBJ2-6,TRBV6-1,.,.,TGTGCCAGCAGTGAACCGGGCTCTGGGGCCAACGTCCTGACTTTC,CASSEPGSGANVLTF
TRBJ2-6,TRBV7-6,.,.,TGTGCCAGCAGCTTAGCAGGGGCTGGGGCCAACGTCCTGACTTTC,CASSLAGAGANVLTF
TRBJ1-2,TRBV19,.,.,TGTGCCAGTAGTATCATAGTCTCTCGGACAGACACCTTGGGCCATGGCTACACCTTC,CASSIIVSRTDTLGHGYTF
TRBJ1-3,TRBV19,.,TRBD1,TGTGCCAGTAGTGGGACAGTCCTGAGCTCTGGAAACACCATATATTTT,CASSGTVLSSGNTIYF
TRBJ1-5,TRBV4-1,.,.,TGCGCCAGCAGCCAAGTAGGCGGGGGCGCTCAGCCCCAGCATTTT,CASSQVGGGAQPQHF
TRBJ2-3,TRBV19,.,.,TGTGCCAGTAGTATAGTCAGGGACACAGATACGCAGTATTTT,CASSIVRDTDTQYF
TRBJ2-1,TRBV9,.,.,TGTGCCAGCAGCGTGGCCGAGGGAAGTGAGCAGTTCTTC,CASSVAEGSEQFF
TRBJ2-1,TRBV10-1,.,TRBD2,TGCGCCAGCAGCACCGGGACTAGCGGGGGATACGTGTTCTTC,CASSTGTSGGYVFF
TRBJ2-1,TRBV5-1,.,TRBD2,TGCGCCAGCAGCTTGGGACTAGCAGCTTACAATGAGCAGTTCTTC,CASSLGLAAYNEQFF
TRBJ1-1,TRBV7-9,.,.,TGTGCCAGCAGCTTAAGCAGGAAGAACACTGAAGCTTTCTTT,CASSLSRKNTEAFF
TRBJ1-6,TRBV30,.,.,TGTGCCTGGAGTGTACAGGGCGATTCACCCCTCCACTTT,CAWSVQGDSPLHF